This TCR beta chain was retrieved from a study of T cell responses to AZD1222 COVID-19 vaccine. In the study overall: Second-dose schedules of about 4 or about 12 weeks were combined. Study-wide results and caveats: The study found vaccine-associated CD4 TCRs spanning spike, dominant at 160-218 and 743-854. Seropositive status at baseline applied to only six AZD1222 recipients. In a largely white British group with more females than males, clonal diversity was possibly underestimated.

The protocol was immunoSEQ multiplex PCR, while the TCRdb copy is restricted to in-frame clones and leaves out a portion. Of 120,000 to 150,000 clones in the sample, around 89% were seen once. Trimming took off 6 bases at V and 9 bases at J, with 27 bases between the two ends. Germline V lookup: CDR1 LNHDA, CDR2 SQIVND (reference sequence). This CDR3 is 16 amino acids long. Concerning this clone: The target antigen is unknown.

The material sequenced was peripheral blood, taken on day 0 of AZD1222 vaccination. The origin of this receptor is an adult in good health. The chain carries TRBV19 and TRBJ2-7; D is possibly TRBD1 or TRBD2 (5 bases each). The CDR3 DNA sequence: TGTGCCAGTAGGAGTACCTACCGGGACCAACTTCGTGGGCAGTACTTC. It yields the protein CASRSTYRDQLRGQYF.